This note documents a single T cell receptor beta chain sequence. The antigen is unknown. This sample stems from a study of OX40 agonist ivuxolimab in advanced cancers. Study context: Patients were 82.7% male with ages about 20 to 79, mean approximately 62.

The repertoire was sequenced with immunoSEQ multiplex PCR; TCRdb's copy has only in-frame clones and lacks some. The table records over 80,000 clones, about nine tenths of them present only once. Study-level points and caveats: In the 0.1-3.0 mg/kg groups, partial responders showed among the lowest expansion. Low normalized T-cell clonal expansion was also seen in some nonresponders. Antigen specificity remained undetermined for the expanded peripheral T cells.

This clonotype was obtained from an adult with an advanced solid tumor such as melanoma, head and neck, liver or kidney cancer. Material: CD4+ or CD8+ T cells sorted from blood, obtained in a trial of the OX40 agonist ivuxolimab.

The CDR3 nucleotides are TGTGCCAGTAGTATAAAGGCGGGATGGACCTACGAGCAGTACTTC. Encoded protein: CASSIKAGWTYEQYF. The genes are TRBV19 and TRBJ2-7; maybe TRBD2 (6 bases). The CDR3 has 15 residues. CDR1 and CDR2 (germline): LNHDA, SQIVND (reference sequence). V was pared by 2 bases and J by 2 bases, with 13 bases between. Based on the CDR3 plus reference TRBV19 and TRBJ2-7, the full variable domain is DGGITQSPKYLFRKEGQNVTLSCEQNLNHDAMYWYRQDPGQGLRLIYYSQIVNDFQKGDIAEGYSVSREKKESFPLTVTSAQKNPTAFYLCASSIKAGWTYEQYFGPGTRLTVT.